The 25 T cell receptor beta chains below come from one sample, sequenced in a study of blood T cell repertoires in COVID-19. Generated by immunoSEQ multiplex PCR, the TCRdb table keeps only in-frame clones and is missing some. The top ten clones hold around 5.3% of a sample with under 100,000 clones, 70% to 90% of them seen once. Sequenced sample: peripheral blood. The receptors were gathered from a man aged 35 to 55 with acute or convalescent COVID-19.

This clone was observed a few times. V usage is TRBV7-9 and J usage is TRBJ1-5; TRBD1 aligns across 7 bases. CDR1 and CDR2 (germline): SEHNR, FQNEAQ (reference sequence). The V gene end was trimmed by 5 bases and the J gene end by 2 bases; junction bases not matched to a gene: 18. The CDR3 contains 19 residues. In DNA, the CDR3 is TGTGCCAGCAGCCTCCAGGGGGGAACCTACAGGGACGGCAATCAGCCCCAGCATTTT. Protein sequence: CASSLQGGTYRDGNQPQHF.

The chain combines TRBV7-9 with TRBJ2-2; D might be TRBD2 (6 bases). The CDR3 has 16 amino acids. Per the germline V gene, CDR1 is SEHNR and CDR2 is FQNEAQ (reference sequence). The V end was cut by 3 bases, the J end by 5 bases, with 16 bases between. This chain's CDR3 is CASSFRGGIGTGELFF. The CDR3 nucleotides are TGTGCCAGCAGCTTTAGGGGCGGGATTGGAACCGGGGAGCTGTTTTTT.

The chain employs TRBV9 and TRBJ1-6, with TRBD1 identical over 7 bases. This CDR3 has 15 residues. Per germline, CDR1 SGDLS and CDR2 YYNGEE. J lost 7 bases, V lost 6 bases, and 10 bases had no gene match. The CDR3 is CASTETGTENSPLHF. DNA of the CDR3: TGTGCCAGCACCGAAACCGGGACAGAGAATTCACCCCTCCACTTT.

The rearrangement joins TRBV3-1 (or the pseudogene TRBV3-2) to TRBJ1-3; no firm D call. The V end lost 0 bases, the J end lost 10 bases, and 10 bases lay between the germline ends. This CDR3 region has 13 residues. Germline loops: CDR1 LGHDT, CDR2 YNNKEL (reference sequence). CDR3 region: CASSQDSETTIYF. CDR3 nucleotide sequence: TGTGCCAGCAGCCAAGACAGCGAGACGACCATATATTTT.

The CDR3 DNA reads as TGTGCCAGCAGCCAGACCCAGGGATCCACAGATACGCAGTATTTT. Amino acid sequence: CASSQTQGSTDTQYF. The rearrangement uses TRBV3-1 (or the pseudogene TRBV3-2) and TRBJ2-3; D possibly corresponds to TRBD1 (5 bases). The CDR3 covers 15 residues. Germline CDR1 is LGHDT and CDR2 is YNNKEL (reference sequence). The germline V and J ends were trimmed by 3 bases and 2 bases, with 12 bases remaining between them.

This rearrangement joins TRBV10-3 to TRBJ1-2, with D uncertain. The ends were cut back, 4 bases at V and 1 base at J, with 10 bases in the middle. Germline V gene lookup returns CDR1 ENHRY and CDR2 SYGVKD. The length of the CDR3 is 14 residues. For the CDR3, the DNA is TGTGCCATCAGTGCCGCGGGCGTTAACTATGGCTACACCTTC. It specifies CAISAAGVNYGYTF.

The V and J genes are TRBV25-1 and TRBJ1-3; 7 bases map to TRBD1. The CDR3 runs to 15 residues. V lost 2 bases to trimming and J lost 7 bases; unmatched junction nucleotides: 8. Germline lookup yields CDR1 MGHDK and CDR2 SYGVNS. The CDR3 here is CASSEPVARGNTIYF. CDR3 DNA sequence: TGTGCCAGCAGTGAACCCGTAGCCAGGGGGAACACCATATATTTT. Full variable domain (missing parts from reference TRBV25-1 and TRBJ1-3): EADIYQTPRYLVIGTGKKITLECSQTMGHDKMYWYQQDPGMELHLIHYSYGVNSTEKGDLSSESTVSRIRTEHFPLTLESARPSHTSQYLCASSEPVARGNTIYFGEGSWLTVV.

The J gene is TRBJ2-1, the V gene TRBV19; TRBD2 aligns across 7 bases. The CDR3 covers 14 residues. Germline V gene data show CDR1 as LNHDA and CDR2 as SQIVND (reference sequence). The junction had 6 bases not matched to a gene; V was cut back by 1 base and J by 9 bases. CDR3 sequence: CASSIAEGRVEQFF. DNA of the CDR3: TGTGCCAGTAGTATAGCGGAGGGGAGGGTTGAGCAGTTCTTC.

This chain connects TRBV15 to TRBJ1-1; no clear D gene. CDR1 LNHNV and CDR2 YYDKDF come from the germline V gene (reference sequence). The CDR3 runs to 16 residues. Between the trimmed V and J ends, which lost 6 bases and 1 base, there was a span of 18 bases. CDR3 sequence reads: CATRTTAHSRNTEAFF. The CDR3 DNA is TGTGCCACCAGAACAACAGCACACAGTCGGAACACTGAAGCTTTCTTT.

This clone has just a few counts. The chain has TRBV5-1 and TRBJ1-2; D is unresolved. Trimming stripped 0 bases from V and 2 bases from J, with 11 bases between. Germline CDR1 and CDR2: SGHRS and YFSETQ. CDR3 length: 15 amino acids. The CDR3 nucleotides are TGCGCCAGCAGCTTGGATGGCAGTAAAAACTATGGCTACACCTTC. This translates into CASSLDGSKNYGYTF. The full variable domain, in which reference TRBV5-1 and TRBJ1-2 provide the parts outside the CDR3, is KAGVTQTPRYLIKTRGQQVTLSCSPISGHRSVSWYQQTPGQGLQFLFEYFSETQRNKGNFPGRFSGRQFSNSRSEMNVSTLELGDSALYLCASSLDGSKNYGYTFGSGTRLTVV.

The rearrangement links TRBV9 to TRBJ1-6; D is perhaps TRBD1 (6 bases). The CDR3 totals 14 residues. Trimming shortened V by 0 bases and J by 7 bases, and 8 bases separated the two germline ends. Germline loops: CDR1 SGDLS, CDR2 YYNGEE. The CDR3 DNA follows: TGTGCCAGCAGCGTAGAGGACAGAAATTCACCCCTCCACTTT. It specifies CASSVEDRNSPLHF.

V is TRBV5-4 and J is TRBJ2-5, with 10 positions matching TRBD2. Germline lookup yields CDR1 SGHNT and CDR2 YYREEE (reference sequence). There are 15 residues in the CDR3. The V gene end was trimmed by 0 bases and the J gene end by 5 bases; junction bases not matched to a gene: 4. The CDR3 is CASSLAGAGGETQYF. The CDR3 DNA reads TGTGCCAGCAGCTTGGCGGGAGCGGGGGGGGAGACCCAGTACTTC.

This clone came up once. The V and J genes are TRBV5-4 and TRBJ1-2; 9 nucleotides line up with TRBD1. With V trimmed by 4 bases and J by 8 bases, 9 bases remained unmatched. From germline, CDR1 is SGHNT and CDR2 YYREEE (reference sequence). The CDR3 has 14 amino acids. CDR3 in amino acids: CASSTGTGSGGYTF. The CDR3 nucleotides are TGTGCCAGCAGCACCGGGACAGGGTCGGGGGGCTACACCTTC. Variable domain in full (rest from reference TRBV5-4 and TRBJ1-2): ETGVTQSPTHLIKTRGQQVTLRCSSQSGHNTVSWYQQALGQGPQFIFQYYREEENGRGNFPPRFSGLQFPNYSSELNVNALELDDSALYLCASSTGTGSGGYTFGSGTRLTVV.

The chain uses TRBV19 and TRBJ1-1; D is perhaps TRBD1 (5 bases). This CDR3 is built from 14 residues. Germline V gene sequence: CDR1 LNHDA, CDR2 SQIVND (reference sequence). V was cut by 0 bases and J by 10 bases, with 15 bases left in between. CDR3 DNA sequence: TGTGCCAGTAGTATAGAGGGGAGGGACGGCGGAGCTTTCTTT. Translated, it gives CASSIEGRDGGAFF. The entire variable domain, with the rest obtained from reference TRBV19 and TRBJ1-1, is as follows: DGGITQSPKYLFRKEGQNVTLSCEQNLNHDAMYWYRQDPGQGLRLIYYSQIVNDFQKGDIAEGYSVSREKKESFPLTVTSAQKNPTAFYLCASSIEGRDGGAFFGQGTRLTVV.

The chain recombines TRBV6-5 with TRBJ1-5; 7 bases map to TRBD1. V shed 0 bases, J shed 4 bases, and the junction held 6 bases outside the gene matches. The CDR3 has 16 residues. Germline CDR1 reads MNHEY; CDR2 reads SVGAGI. The CDR3 is CASSYSSRDRNQPQHF. CDR3 sequence (DNA): TGTGCCAGCAGTTACTCGAGTCGGGACAGAAATCAGCCCCAGCATTTT.

The chain combines TRBV5-6 with TRBJ1-5; 8 bases line up with TRBD1. V lost 3 bases to trimming and J lost 6 bases; unmatched junction nucleotides: 8. Germline-derived CDR1 and CDR2 are SGHDT and YYEEEE. CDR3 size: 15 residues. The CDR3 is CASSSGQVGGQPQHF. The DNA for the CDR3 is TGTGCCAGCAGCTCGGGACAGGTAGGGGGTCAGCCCCAGCATTTT.

The chain links TRBV5-1 to TRBJ1-4, with TRBD1 matching 9 bases. The V gene end was trimmed by 1 base and the J gene end by 8 bases; junction bases not matched to a gene: 6. This CDR3 contains 15 residues. Germline CDR1 and CDR2: SGHRS and YFSETQ. The CDR3 spells CASSLHRQGGEKLFF. Written as DNA, the CDR3 is TGCGCCAGCAGCTTGCACCGACAGGGGGGGGAAAAACTGTTTTTT.

This clone appeared a few times. The chain carries TRBV6-5 and TRBJ1-4; 9 bases are a match to TRBD1. V shed 6 bases, J shed 8 bases, and the junction held 7 bases outside the gene matches. This CDR3 is 14 amino acids long. Germline V gene lookup returns CDR1 MNHEY and CDR2 SVGAGI. The CDR3 here is CASSRDREGEKLFF. The CDR3, as DNA: TGTGCCAGCAGCCGGGACAGGGAGGGCGAAAAACTGTTTTTT.

This clone is a singleton in its sample. V usage is TRBV27 and J usage is TRBJ1-6; 9 bases agree with TRBD1. CDR1 MNHEY and CDR2 SMNVEV come from the germline V gene (reference sequence). The CDR3 extends over 15 amino acids. J lost 9 bases, V lost 3 bases, and 6 bases had no gene match. CDR3 bases: TGTGCCAGCAGTTTTTTGGGACAGGGTAGTTCACCCCTCCACTTT. The encoded protein is CASSFLGQGSSPLHF.

V and J are TRBV5-1 and TRBJ2-3; maybe TRBD2 (5 bases). Trimming cost V 4 bases and J 2 bases, with 8 bases left between them. The CDR3 totals 13 residues. The germline V gene has CDR1 SGHRS and CDR2 YFSETQ. The CDR3 DNA sequence: TGCGCCAGCAGCGGCGGGCTCACAGATACGCAGTATTTT. It yields the protein CASSGGLTDTQYF.

J is TRBJ2-7 and V is TRBV27; 12 bases match TRBD2. With 5 bases clipped from V and 6 bases from J, the junction kept 17 bases outside the gene matches. Germline V gives CDR1 MNHEY, CDR2 SMNVEV (reference sequence). There are 18 residues in the CDR3. The CDR3 sequence: CASSPTRLAGDAPLEQYF. Here the CDR3 DNA reads TGTGCCAGCAGTCCGACGCGACTAGCGGGAGATGCCCCCCTCGAGCAGTACTTC.

This clone was detected only a few times. The V gene is TRBV5-5, the J gene TRBJ1-4; the D is unclear. Deletions cut 0 bases from V and 0 bases from J, with 9 bases between. This CDR3 contains 16 residues. Germline values: CDR1 SGHKS, CDR2 YYEKEE (reference sequence). In nucleotides, the CDR3 is TGTGCCAGCAGCTTGGGGGCCAGCCCAACTAATGAAAAACTGTTTTTT. Its protein is CASSLGASPTNEKLFF.

J is TRBJ2-2 and V is TRBV7-9; TRBD1 aligns across 10 bases. Trimming at V came to 4 bases and at J to 2 bases, leaving 4 bases not matched to a gene. Germline-derived CDR1 and CDR2 are SEHNR and FQNEAQ (reference sequence). This CDR3 region has 16 residues. CDR3 residues: CASSSRDRGNTGELFF. The CDR3 nucleotides are TGTGCCAGCAGCTCCCGGGACAGGGGAAACACCGGGGAGCTGTTTTTT.

The V call is TRBV4-3, the J call TRBJ1-1; no reliable D call. Germline CDR1 reads LGHNA; CDR2 reads YSLEER. This CDR3 has 13 amino acids. The V end was cut by 3 bases, the J end by 5 bases, with 10 bases between. The CDR3 is CASSQLGDTEAFF. CDR3 DNA sequence: TGCGCCAGCAGCCAGCTCGGGGATACTGAAGCTTTCTTT.

V usage is TRBV19 and J usage is TRBJ1-3; 8 positions agree with TRBD1. V shed 5 bases and J 0 bases; nucleotides not matched to a gene: 9. Germline V gene data show CDR1 as LNHDA and CDR2 as SQIVND (reference sequence). CDR3 length equals 17 residues. CDR3 in amino acids: CASSPSTGANSGNTIYF. CDR3 DNA: TGTGCCAGTAGTCCCTCGACAGGGGCAAACTCTGGAAACACCATATATTTT.